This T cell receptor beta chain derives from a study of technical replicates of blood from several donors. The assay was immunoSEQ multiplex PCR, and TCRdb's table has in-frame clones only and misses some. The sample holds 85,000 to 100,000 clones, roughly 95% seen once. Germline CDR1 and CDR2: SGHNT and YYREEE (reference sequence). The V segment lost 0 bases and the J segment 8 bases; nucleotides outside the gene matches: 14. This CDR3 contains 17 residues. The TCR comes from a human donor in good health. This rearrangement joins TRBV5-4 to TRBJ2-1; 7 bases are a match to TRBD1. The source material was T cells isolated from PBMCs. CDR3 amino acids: CASSLGTGFIGYDEQFF. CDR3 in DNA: TGTGCCAGCAGCTTGGGGACAGGTTTTATCGGGTATGATGAGCAGTTCTTC. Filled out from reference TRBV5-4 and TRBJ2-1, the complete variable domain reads ETGVTQSPTHLIKTRGQQVTLRCSSQSGHNTVSWYQQALGQGPQFIFQYYREEENGRGNFPPRFSGLQFPNYSSELNVNALELDDSALYLCASSLGTGFIGYDEQFFGPGTRLTVL.